Presented here are 5 T cell receptor beta chains from one specimen sequenced in a study of blood T cell repertoires in COVID-19. Assay: immunoSEQ multiplex PCR; the TCRdb copy retains only in-frame clones and omits some. The table has approximately 60,000 clones, around 80% seen once. The material sequenced was peripheral blood. The receptors derive from a woman of 80 years or more with active or convalescent COVID-19.

The V and J genes are TRBV19 and TRBJ1-1, with 10 bases matching TRBD1. The CDR3 extends over 17 amino acids. CDR1 LNHDA and CDR2 SQIVND come from the germline V gene (reference sequence). The V segment lost 10 bases and the J segment 4 bases; nucleotides outside the gene matches: 18. Here the CDR3 reads CATVYSRDRGRGTEAFF. The CDR3 nucleotides are TGTGCCACCGTATACAGCCGGGACAGGGGAAGGGGCACTGAAGCTTTCTTT.

This clone was seen more than once but under ten times. The chain uses TRBV6-5 and TRBJ2-3; D possibly corresponds to TRBD1 (6 bases). CDR3 length: 15 residues. CDR1 is MNHEY and CDR2 is SVGAGI in the germline V gene. Trimming removed 6 bases at V and 0 bases at J, with 13 bases between. In nucleotides, the CDR3 is TGTGCCAGCAGGGACAGATACTACAGCACAGATACGCAGTATTTT. Amino acids: CASRDRYYSTDTQYF.

The V gene is TRBV29-1, the J gene TRBJ2-3, with D perhaps TRBD2 (6 bases). Trimming removed 6 bases from V and 10 bases from J, with 11 bases in between. The CDR3 consists of 10 residues. Germline V CDR1 and CDR2: SQVTM, ANQGSEA. This CDR3 reads CSVIREAQYF. The CDR3 nucleotides are TGCAGCGTGATCAGGGAGGCGCAGTATTTT.

V and J are TRBV9 and TRBJ2-7; 8 bases fit TRBD1. CDR3 length: 14 amino acids. Germline V gives CDR1 SGDLS, CDR2 YYNGEE. V shed 2 bases, J shed 1 base, and the junction held 2 bases outside the gene matches. The chain's CDR3 is CASSVTGVSYEQYF. The CDR3 coding sequence is TGTGCCAGCAGCGTGACAGGGGTATCCTACGAGCAGTACTTC.

The chain recombines TRBV5-8 with TRBJ2-5, with a weak D call TRBD1 (5 bases). CDR3 length equals 14 residues. Germline V gene data show CDR1 as SGHTS and CDR2 as YDEGEE. Trimming cost V 6 bases and J 1 base, with 13 bases left between them. The CDR3 sequence: CASKLGHFQETQYF. DNA for the CDR3: TGTGCCAGCAAACTTGGACATTTCCAAGAGACCCAGTACTTC.